This TCR beta chain is drawn from a study of blood T cell repertoires in COVID-19. The method was immunoSEQ multiplex PCR; TCRdb's version includes in-frame clones alone and lacks a portion of them. This sample yields a few hundred thousand clones, of which roughly 91% are seen a single time; roughly 10% belongs to the top ten. The CDR3 runs to 16 residues. Germline CDR1 is GTSNPN and CDR2 is SVGIG (reference sequence). Seattle patients were enrolled while actively infected and followed longitudinally. This chain joins TRBV30 and TRBJ1-6; no clear D gene. Sequenced sample: peripheral blood. The receptor comes from a woman under 40 with COVID-19, enrolled during active disease. The CDR3 protein is CASTPRTSSYNSPLHF. In nucleotides, the CDR3 is TGTGCTTCGACCCCCCGAACTAGCTCCTATAATTCACCCCTCCACTTT.